This T cell receptor beta chain was identified during a study of T-cell reconstitution after alpha-beta-depleted transplantation in children. Whole-study findings and limits: Several hundred graft clones that had expanded were reportedly the source of alpha-beta T cells about two months after transplant. Some patients showed high day-60 TCRbeta diversity, which derived from surviving recipient T cells and thymic progenitors. Hyperexpanded clones declined; after one year, newly produced T cells mostly supplied diversity.

CDR1 is MDHEN, CDR2 SYDVKM, per germline. This CDR3 region has 14 residues. Using unique molecular identifiers, the investigators prepared the TCRbeta library. TCRdb re-called the PCR reads through MiXCR, storing one row per CDR3 protein. The repertoire holds about 460,000 distinct CDR3 sequences, with more than 9.5% as singletons. This clonotype appeared many times. The antigen is undetermined. One end of the junction varies from germline; a read error may be responsible. The sequencing used PBMCs, mostly from graft donor cells, collected 180 days after TCRalphabeta/CD19-depleted stem cell transplant. The sequence was collected from a female patient aged 2 to 10 who had a stem cell transplant for aplastic anemia, so the T cells may come from the graft donor. The chain links TRBV28 to TRBJ1-5; no clear D. The CDR3 DNA follows: TGCGCCAGCAGCCCCGGTGGGAGCAATCAGCCCCAGCATTTT. This encodes CASSPGGSNQPQHF. The full variable domain, its missing parts supplied by reference TRBV28 and TRBJ1-5, is DVKVTQSSRYLVKRTGEKVFLECVQDMDHENMFWYRQDPGLGLRLIYFSYDVKMKEKGDIPEGYSVSREKKERFSLILESASTNQTSMYLCASSPGGSNQPQHFGDGTRLSIL.